These 13 T cell receptor beta chains came from one sample sequenced in a study of blood T cells in healthy people across ages. Primed by a sample-barcoded 5' primer and a J-beta primer mix, a second PCR proceeded for about 7 to 11 cycles. Via MiXCR, TCRdb re-called the 5' RACE reads, giving one row per CDR3 protein. In the table there are some 890,000 distinct CDR3 sequences, approximately 32% of which are singletons. This same sample was also taken into another study, of T cells of mothers and their children.

The sequenced sample consisted of blood. All receptors derive from a woman aged 40-49 years in good health.

This clonotype was seen ten or more times. This rearrangement joins TRBV7-9 to TRBJ1-6; TRBD1 matches 9 bases. V dropped 7 bases and J dropped 7; count of bases not matched to a gene: 5. Per germline, CDR1 SEHNR and CDR2 FQNEAQ (reference sequence). This CDR3 comprises 14 residues. The CDR3 DNA is TGTGCCAGCACCCAGGGACAGGGAAATTCACCCCTCCACTTT. Its protein product is CASTQGQGNSPLHF.

The chain is built from TRBV6-2 or TRBV6-3 and TRBJ2-3, with a weak D call TRBD2 (6 bases). Germline-derived CDR1 and CDR2 are MNHEY and SVGEGT. The germline V and J ends were trimmed by 8 bases and 6 bases, with 15 bases remaining between them. The CDR3 totals 13 residues. DNA of the CDR3: TGTGCCAGCTCCGGGACTCAGCCCGATACGCAGTATTTT. Amino acid sequence: CASSGTQPDTQYF.

A word on this clonotype: This may stem from a read error, because a much larger clone lies one nucleotide away. CDR3: CASSLETGRGNEQYF. The CDR3 nucleotides are TGTGCCAGCAGCTTAGAAACGGGCCGGGGGAACGAGCAGTACTTC. The chain combines TRBV11-1 with TRBJ2-5; D possibly corresponds to TRBD2 (6 bases). The J call may be incorrect, as the DNA end agrees better with TRBJ2-7. Germline V gene sequence: CDR1 SGHAT, CDR2 FQDESV (reference sequence). This CDR3 region has 15 residues.

This clonotype was seen a few times. This chain links TRBV7-2 with TRBJ2-7; no firm D call. The DNA end lines up better with TRBJ2-5; the J call may be wrong. CDR3 size: 14 residues. Germline loops: CDR1 SGHTA, CDR2 FQGNSA. The CDR3 region is CASSLGMGKKTQYF. CDR3 nucleotides: TGTGCCAGCAGCTTAGGAATGGGAAAAAAGACCCAGTACTTC.

This clonotype has more than one count but fewer than ten. This chain joins TRBV30 and TRBJ2-1, with 12 bases that match TRBD2. The CDR3 extends over 18 amino acids. CDR1 and CDR2 from the germline V gene are GTSNPN and SVGIG (reference sequence). V shed 2 bases and J 7 bases; nucleotides not matched to a gene: 15. This chain's CDR3 is CAWSPLGLLAGGRNEQFF. CDR3 DNA: TGTGCCTGGAGTCCCCTCGGCTTACTAGCGGGGGGCCGGAATGAGCAGTTCTTC.

Turning to this clonotype: A much larger clone sits a single nucleotide away, making a read error possible. V is TRBV9 and J is TRBJ2-1; TRBD2 aligns across 8 bases. Germline V gene data show CDR1 as SGDLS and CDR2 as YYNGEE. V shed 6 bases and J 13 bases; nucleotides not matched to a gene: 12. The CDR3 is 13 residues long. The CDR3 sequence: CASTGTSTETQFF. In DNA form, the CDR3 reads TGTGCCAGCACTGGGACTAGTACAGAGACCCAGTTCTTC. The entire variable domain, with the rest obtained from reference TRBV9 and TRBJ2-1, is as follows: DSGVTQTPKHLITATGQRVTLRCSPRSGDLSVYWYQQSLDQGLQFLIQYYNGEERAKGNILERFSAQQFPDLHSELNLSSLELGDSALYFCASTGTSTETQFFGPGTRLTVL.

This clonotype has ten or more counts. J is TRBJ2-3 and V is TRBV5-1; perhaps TRBD2 as D (6 bases). CDR1 is SGHRS, CDR2 YFSETQ, per germline. The ends were cut back, 4 bases at V and 0 bases at J, with 12 bases in the middle. The CDR3 has 15 residues. The CDR3 coding sequence is TGCGCCAGCAGCCAGGCCGGGACTAGCACAGATACGCAGTATTTT. The encoded protein is CASSQAGTSTDTQYF. The full variable domain, in which reference TRBV5-1 and TRBJ2-3 provide the parts outside the CDR3, is KAGVTQTPRYLIKTRGQQVTLSCSPISGHRSVSWYQQTPGQGLQFLFEYFSETQRNKGNFPGRFSGRQFSNSRSEMNVSTLELGDSALYLCASSQAGTSTDTQYFGPGTRLTVL.

The V and J genes are TRBV6-6 and TRBJ1-1, with TRBD1 as a possible D gene (6 bases). V shed 7 bases and J shed 4 bases, with 16 bases lying between them. Looked up from germline, CDR1 is MNHNY and CDR2 is SVGAGI (reference sequence). CDR3 length equals 14 residues. CDR3 region: CASTTNRVSTEAFF. CDR3 bases: TGTGCCAGCACCACGAACAGGGTGAGCACTGAAGCTTTCTTT.

V is TRBV14 and J is TRBJ2-1, with D maybe TRBD2 (6 bases). V lost 4 bases to trimming and J lost 1 base, with 14 bases between them. The V gene's germline CDR1 is SGHDN and CDR2 FVKESK. The CDR3 runs to 16 residues. This CDR3 is CASSLMTRGSYNEQFF. In DNA form, the CDR3 reads TGTGCCAGCAGCCTCATGACTAGAGGTTCCTACAATGAGCAGTTCTTC.

This clonotype was observed many times. The chain carries TRBV4-3 and TRBJ1-2; D is undetermined. The germline gives CDR1 LGHNA, CDR2 YSLEER. The CDR3 covers 14 residues. Trimming took 4 bases from V and 8 from J, leaving 17 bases between them. As DNA, the CDR3 is TGCGCCAGCAGCCCAAGAGGCGGTACAGAGGGCTACACCTTC. It encodes CASSPRGGTEGYTF.

About this clonotype itself: The germline gene is not matched at one end of the junction; a read error may be the cause. This chain connects TRBV6-1 to TRBJ2-1; 7 bases align to TRBD1. Germline V gives CDR1 MNHNS, CDR2 SASEGT. The CDR3 totals 14 residues. CDR3 in DNA: TGTGCCGGCAGTGAAGGGACAGTCAGGAATGAGCAGTTCTTC. This gives the protein CAGSEGTVRNEQFF.

This clonotype was counted only a few times. This chain connects TRBV5-1 to TRBJ1-2; possibly TRBD1 for D (6 bases). This CDR3 has 15 residues. Germline V gene lookup returns CDR1 SGHRS and CDR2 YFSETQ. V was clipped by 0 bases and J by 2 bases, with 11 bases between them. The DNA of the CDR3 is TGCGCCAGCAGCTTGGGCTTTGGGGGCAACTATGGCTACACCTTC. This encodes CASSLGFGGNYGYTF.

This clonotype was seen only a few times. The CDR3: CASSSPTLSADTQYF. DNA for the CDR3: TGTGCCAGCAGTTCCCCCACTTTATCGGCAGATACGCAGTATTTT. V usage is TRBV6-2 or TRBV6-3 and J usage is TRBJ2-3; the D is unclear. V gave up 4 bases and J gave up 4 bases, with 15 bases separating them. The CDR3 is made up of 15 amino acids. Germline values: CDR1 MNHEY, CDR2 SVGEGT.